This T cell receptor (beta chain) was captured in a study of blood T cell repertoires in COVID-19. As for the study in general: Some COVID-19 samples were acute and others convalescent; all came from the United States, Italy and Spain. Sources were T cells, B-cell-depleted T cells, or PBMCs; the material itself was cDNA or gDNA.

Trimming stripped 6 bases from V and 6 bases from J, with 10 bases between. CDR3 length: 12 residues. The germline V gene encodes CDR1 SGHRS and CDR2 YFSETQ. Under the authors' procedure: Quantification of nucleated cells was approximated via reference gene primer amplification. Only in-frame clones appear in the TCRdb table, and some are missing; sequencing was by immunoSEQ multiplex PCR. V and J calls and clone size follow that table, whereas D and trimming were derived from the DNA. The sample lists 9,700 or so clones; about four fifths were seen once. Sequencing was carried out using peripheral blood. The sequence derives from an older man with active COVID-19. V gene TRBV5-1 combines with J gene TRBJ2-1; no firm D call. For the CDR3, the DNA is TGCGCCAGCACCTTCCTAGGCAATGAGCAGTTCTTC. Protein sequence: CASTFLGNEQFF.